This T cell receptor (beta chain) was observed in a study of patients and donors after allogeneic stem cell transplantation. Trimming removed 5 bases from V and 3 bases from J; junction bases left unmatched: 14. The CDR3 extends over 17 amino acids. Germline V gene lookup returns CDR1 SEHNR and CDR2 FQNEAQ (reference sequence). A single record per CDR3 protein comes from TCRdb applying MiXCR to the RT-PCR reads. Of roughly 960,000 distinct CDR3 sequences listed, roughly 17% are singletons. In this sample, this clonotype turned up a few times. The sample comprised blood, either unsorted or a sorted T cell fraction (not recorded which). This sequence joins TRBV7-9 and TRBJ2-7; 9 nucleotides align to TRBD2. The receptor was derived from a human donor who was either an allogeneic HSCT recipient or a stem cell or donor lymphocyte infusion donor (not recorded which). It is not recorded whose cells these are; they may come from a transplant donor. The CDR3 bases are TGTGCCAGCAGCCCACAATCGGGCGGGAGGGCCCGCTACGAGCAGTACTTC. Protein: CASSPQSGGRARYEQYF.